This T cell receptor (beta chain) was observed in a study of blood T cell repertoires in COVID-19. In the study overall: From the United States, Italy and Spain came samples of acute and convalescent COVID-19. Sources were T cells, B-cell-depleted T cells, or PBMCs; the material itself was cDNA or gDNA.

CDR3 size: 17 residues. The V and J ends lost 7 bases and 3 bases, in that order; junction bases with no gene match: 15. The germline CDR1 and CDR2 sequences are MDHEN and SYDVKM. This table comes from immunoSEQ multiplex PCR, and its TCRdb copy is limited to in-frame clones, with some not included. The sample includes about 63,000 clones, about 74% of them seen just once. Sequencing was done on a sample of peripheral blood. This chain links TRBV28 with TRBJ1-1; TRBD1 aligns across 9 bases. The sequence was obtained from a woman aged 80 or over with acute or convalescent COVID-19. The CDR3 DNA reads as TGTGCCAGCAACGTACTGCAACAGGGGGCGAGGTACACTGAAGCTTTCTTT. This translates into CASNVLQQGARYTEAFF.